These 27 T cell receptor beta chains share one sample of origin, sequenced in a study of shared clonotypes between healthy human individuals. TCRdb's table, derived via immunoSEQ multiplex PCR, lists solely in-frame clones and lacks some. The data show about 1.5 million clones, roughly 98% seen once. The sample comprised naive CD4+ T cells sorted from blood. As for subset: CD45RA+ positively selected. The receptors shown here come from a man aged 25-45 years in good health.

This sequence joins TRBV9 and TRBJ2-3; either TRBD1 or TRBD2 may supply D (5 bases each). Looked up from germline, CDR1 is SGDLS and CDR2 is YYNGEE. This CDR3 spans 13 amino acids. V lost 0 bases and J 6 bases, leaving 8 bases between the germline ends. This CDR3 is CASSVGGVDTQYF. As DNA, the CDR3 is TGTGCCAGCAGCGTAGGAGGGGTTGATACGCAGTATTTT.

The rearrangement joins TRBV6-1 to TRBJ1-5, with a weak D call TRBD1 (6 bases). The CDR3 runs to 15 residues. Germline CDR1 is MNHNS and CDR2 is SASEGT. Trimming shortened V by 2 bases and J by 2 bases, and 10 bases separated the two germline ends. In DNA, the CDR3 is TGTGCCAGCAGTGAAATGCCAGGGGGCAATCAGCCCCAGCATTTT. Residues: CASSEMPGGNQPQHF.

This rearrangement joins TRBV6-4 to TRBJ2-2; D gene unclear. This CDR3 is built from 14 residues. V lost 4 bases and J 0 bases, leaving 6 bases between the germline ends. Looked up from germline, CDR1 is MRHNA and CDR2 is SNTAGT. This CDR3 reads CASSAKANTGELFF. CDR3 in DNA: TGTGCCAGCAGTGCCAAAGCGAACACCGGGGAGCTGTTTTTT.

The chain links TRBV11-2 to TRBJ2-7; a possible D gene is TRBD2 (6 bases). This CDR3 region has 14 residues. V lost 1 base, J lost 2 bases, and 9 bases lay in between. In germline, CDR1 is SGHAT, CDR2 FQNNGV. CDR3 bases: TGTGCCAGCAGCTTAGGGAGACTAGCCTACGAGCAGTACTTC. Protein: CASSLGRLAYEQYF.

This clone has only one observation. The chain recombines TRBV5-1 with TRBJ2-1, with D uncertain. The V end was cut by 2 bases, the J end by 11 bases, with 14 bases between. Germline CDR1 is SGHRS and CDR2 is YFSETQ. CDR3 size: 13 residues. CDR3 sequence (DNA): TGCGCCAGCAGCTTTATAGACAATGAGAAGCAGTTCTTC. Protein: CASSFIDNEKQFF.

This sequence joins TRBV27 and TRBJ1-5; the D gene is possibly TRBD1 (5 bases). The V end lost 4 bases, the J end lost 5 bases, and 21 bases lay between the germline ends. Germline-derived CDR1 and CDR2 are MNHEY and SMNVEV (reference sequence). This CDR3 region has 17 residues. The CDR3, as DNA: TGTGCCAGCAGTTCCCAATCTAGACAGCCGCATGATCAGCCCCAGCATTTT. Amino acids: CASSSQSRQPHDQPQHF.

The chain has TRBV30 and TRBJ2-7, with TRBD1 as a possible D gene (6 bases). V lost 2 bases to trimming and J lost 4 bases, with 15 bases between them. The CDR3 covers 14 residues. The V gene's germline CDR1 is GTSNPN and CDR2 SVGIG (reference sequence). Written as DNA, the CDR3 is TGTGCCTGGAGTAGCTTGGACAGCAGATACGAGCAGTACTTC. This codes for CAWSSLDSRYEQYF. Full variable domain (remainder filled in from reference TRBV30 and TRBJ2-7): SQTIHQWPATLVQPVGSPLSLECTVEGTSNPNLYWYRQAAGRGLQLLFYSVGIGQISSEVPQNLSASRPQDRQFILSSKKLLLSDSGFYLCAWSSLDSRYEQYFGPGTRLTVT.

The chain joins TRBV5-1 to TRBJ2-7, with 9 bases matching TRBD2. The CDR3 runs to 17 residues. CDR1 and CDR2 from the germline V gene are SGHRS and YFSETQ. The trim removed 0 bases at V and 0 bases at J, leaving 7 bases unmatched. The CDR3 DNA reads TGCGCCAGCAGCTTGGCGGTGCGGGAGGGAAGCTCCTACGAGCAGTACTTC. The encoded protein is CASSLAVREGSSYEQYF.

The V call is TRBV7-2, the J call TRBJ2-1; the match to TRBD1 covers 9 bases. This CDR3 region has 17 residues. Germline V gives CDR1 SGHTA, CDR2 FQGNSA. Trimming cost V 5 bases and J 6 bases; bases outside gene matches: 14. CDR3 sequence (DNA): TGTGCCAGCAGCCCATCCCGCGGGACAGGGATAGTCAATGAGCAGTTCTTC. The encoded protein is CASSPSRGTGIVNEQFF. Full variable domain (rest looked up from reference TRBV7-2 and TRBJ2-1): GAGVSQSPSNKVTEKGKDVELRCDPISGHTALYWYRQSLGQGLEFLIYFQGNSAPDKSGLPSDRFSAERTGGSVSTLTIQRTQQEDSAVYLCASSPSRGTGIVNEQFFGPGTRLTVL.

As to this clone: This CDR3 is also generated by other DNA sequences in the sample. CDR3: CASSGRSYNEQFF. CDR3 nucleotides: TGTGCCAGCAGCGGGCGTTCCTACAATGAGCAGTTCTTC. The chain has TRBV9 and TRBJ2-1; D is unresolved. Germline CDR1 reads SGDLS; CDR2 reads YYNGEE. The CDR3 has 13 amino acids. V gave up 3 bases and J gave up 1 base, with 5 bases separating them.

This chain joins TRBV7-2 and TRBJ2-7, with TRBD2 as a possible D gene (6 bases). Trimming took off 6 bases at V and 0 bases at J, with 9 bases between the two ends. Germline loops: CDR1 SGHTA, CDR2 FQGNSA. The CDR3 is 13 amino acids. The CDR3 nucleotides are TGTGCCAGCAGATCCGGGAGCTCCTACGAGCAGTACTTC. Its translation: CASRSGSSYEQYF.

The chain carries TRBV5-1 and TRBJ1-2; TRBD1 matches at 10 bases. The CDR3 extends over 15 amino acids. The V gene end was trimmed by 4 bases and the J gene end by 4 bases; junction bases not matched to a gene: 7. From germline, CDR1 is SGHRS and CDR2 YFSETQ. The CDR3 loop reads CASSPQGQGIYGYTF. The CDR3 DNA sequence: TGCGCCAGCAGCCCTCAGGGACAGGGGATCTATGGCTACACCTTC.

The chain combines TRBV2 with TRBJ2-7, with a possible D match to TRBD1 (5 bases). Germline lookup yields CDR1 SNHLY and CDR2 FYNNEI. This CDR3 region has 17 residues. Trimming removed 2 bases at V and 0 bases at J, with 17 bases between. This chain's CDR3 is CASSEIPPGILSYEQYF. The CDR3 DNA sequence: TGTGCCAGCAGTGAAATCCCCCCAGGGATTCTCTCCTACGAGCAGTACTTC.

This rearrangement joins TRBV15 to TRBJ2-7; TRBD2 aligns across 10 bases. There are 14 residues in the CDR3. Trimming removed 3 bases from V and 5 bases from J; junction bases left unmatched: 4. Germline V gives CDR1 LNHNV, CDR2 YYDKDF (reference sequence). The CDR3 spells CATSRPGLANEQYF. CDR3 in DNA: TGTGCCACCAGCAGGCCGGGACTAGCGAACGAGCAGTACTTC.

The chain has TRBV5-4 and TRBJ2-3; the D gene is possibly TRBD2 (6 bases). The V gene's germline CDR1 is SGHNT and CDR2 YYREEE (reference sequence). V gave up 0 bases and J gave up 0 bases, with 11 bases separating them. This CDR3 is built from 16 residues. The CDR3 loop is CASSLERLVSTDTQYF. CDR3 DNA sequence: TGTGCCAGCAGCTTGGAAAGACTAGTTAGCACAGATACGCAGTATTTT. The whole variable domain, filled in from reference TRBV5-4 and TRBJ2-3, reads ETGVTQSPTHLIKTRGQQVTLRCSSQSGHNTVSWYQQALGQGPQFIFQYYREEENGRGNFPPRFSGLQFPNYSSELNVNALELDDSALYLCASSLERLVSTDTQYFGPGTRLTVL.

The chain uses TRBV5-4 and TRBJ2-3; TRBD2 matches at 10 bases. The V gene's germline CDR1 is SGHNT and CDR2 YYREEE (reference sequence). The CDR3 has 19 amino acids. V lost 4 bases to trimming and J lost 0 bases; unmatched junction nucleotides: 14. The CDR3 DNA is TGTGCCAGCAGCGGAGGGAGGACTAGCGGTTCTACTAGCACAGATACGCAGTATTTT. It encodes CASSGGRTSGSTSTDTQYF.

This clone was found once. V is TRBV5-5 and J is TRBJ2-7, with D perhaps matching TRBD1 (6 bases). This CDR3 is 15 amino acids long. Per germline, CDR1 SGHKS and CDR2 YYEKEE (reference sequence). Between the trimmed V and J ends, which lost 3 bases and 0 bases, there was a span of 13 bases. In DNA, the CDR3 is TGTGCCAGCAGCTCACGGGACACCCCCTCCTACGAGCAGTACTTC. This sequence encodes CASSSRDTPSYEQYF.

The chain uses TRBV27 and TRBJ2-1; no clear D. The germline V and J ends were trimmed by 5 bases and 5 bases, with 16 bases remaining between them. The CDR3 is made up of 15 amino acids. In germline, CDR1 is MNHEY, CDR2 SMNVEV (reference sequence). This chain's CDR3 is CASSPRMTFDNEQFF. DNA of the CDR3: TGTGCCAGCAGTCCAAGGATGACCTTCGACAATGAGCAGTTCTTC.

Turning to this clone: The identical CDR3 is also encoded by other nucleotide sequences in the sample. The chain has TRBV28 and TRBJ1-1; 8 bases line up with TRBD1. Losses at the gene ends were 4 bases for V and 1 base for J; bases not matched to a gene: 2. The germline gives CDR1 MDHEN, CDR2 SYDVKM. The CDR3 is 14 residues long. This CDR3 is CASSSTGENTEAFF. The CDR3 DNA is TGTGCCAGCAGTTCGACAGGGGAGAACACTGAAGCTTTCTTT.

This chain links TRBV11-2 with TRBJ2-4; TRBD1 matches 9 bases. The germline CDR1 and CDR2 sequences are SGHAT and FQNNGV. The trim removed 5 bases at V and 2 bases at J, leaving 16 bases unmatched. The CDR3 totals 19 residues. This CDR3 is CASSPRPATGGHPKNIQYF. The DNA of the CDR3 is TGTGCCAGCAGCCCCCGACCAGCGACAGGGGGTCATCCCAAAAACATTCAGTACTTC.

The CDR3 region is CASSSDREGYTF. The DNA of the CDR3 is TGTGCCAGCAGCTCAGACAGAGAAGGCTACACCTTC. This chain joins TRBV9 and TRBJ1-2; D is possibly TRBD1 (5 bases). V lost 4 bases and J lost 8, with 12 bases in between. In germline, CDR1 is SGDLS, CDR2 YYNGEE. There are 12 residues in the CDR3.

This clone has only one observation. The genes are TRBV28 and TRBJ1-2; 8 nucleotides line up with TRBD1. J lost 7 bases, V lost 7 bases, and 8 bases had no gene match. CDR3 length: 13 residues. Germline values: CDR1 MDHEN, CDR2 SYDVKM. Written as DNA, the CDR3 is TGTGCCAGCACAGTCGACAGGGGAGGTGGCTACACCTTC. Residues: CASTVDRGGGYTF.

The chain links TRBV2 to TRBJ1-5; no firm D call. Germline-derived CDR1 and CDR2 are SNHLY and FYNNEI. V gave up 4 bases and J gave up 4 bases, with 8 bases separating them. This CDR3 comprises 13 residues. The CDR3 region is CASSARMNQPQHF. The CDR3 DNA sequence: TGTGCCAGCAGTGCCAGAATGAATCAGCCCCAGCATTTT.

V is TRBV14 and J is TRBJ2-6; D possibly corresponds to TRBD1 (5 bases). Germline CDR1 SGHDN, CDR2 FVKESK. The length of the CDR3 is 17 residues. Trimming shortened V by 4 bases and J by 3 bases, and 16 bases separated the two germline ends. DNA of the CDR3: TGTGCCAGCAGCCCCTTGGCCCCAGGGATTGGGGCCAACGTCCTGACTTTC. This gives the protein CASSPLAPGIGANVLTF.

The sample holds one count of this clone. V is TRBV25-1 and J is TRBJ2-7; 11 bases agree with TRBD1. The J segment lost 7 bases and the V segment lost 10 bases, leaving 15 bases of the junction unmatched. This CDR3 spans 15 amino acids. Germline assignment: CDR1 MGHDK and CDR2 SYGVNS. The CDR3 nucleotides are TGTGCCACTAGGCCCCTAGGACAGGGGGCAGGTGAGCAGTACTTC. Translation: CATRPLGQGAGEQYF.

The chain uses TRBV14 and TRBJ2-1, with D tentatively TRBD1 (7 bases). Germline V lookup: CDR1 SGHDN, CDR2 FVKESK. Trimming took 2 bases from V and 10 from J, leaving 12 bases between them. This CDR3 comprises 13 residues. DNA of the CDR3: TGTGCCAGCAGCCAATGGAGGGGGCGGGAGCAGTTCTTC. Its protein is CASSQWRGREQFF.

The chain is built from TRBV19 and TRBJ2-7; the D gene is possibly TRBD2 (5 bases). The V gene lost 5 bases and the J gene lost 2 bases, with 10 bases spanning the gap. Germline V gene sequence: CDR1 LNHDA, CDR2 SQIVND (reference sequence). The CDR3 runs 13 residues. CDR3 sequence reads: CASSATTPYEQYF. The CDR3 DNA reads TGTGCCAGTAGTGCGACTACCCCCTACGAGCAGTACTTC.